These 20 T cell receptor beta chains share one sample of origin, sequenced in a study of blood T cell repertoires in COVID-19. The repertoire was sequenced with immunoSEQ multiplex PCR; TCRdb's copy has only in-frame clones and lacks some. The sample holds fewer than 120,000 clones; more than 75% are singletons and the top ten take about 3%. The sample taken for sequencing was peripheral blood. The receptors were gathered from a woman aged 45-65 years with acute or convalescent COVID-19.

This chain connects TRBV7-8 to TRBJ1-5; D remains ambiguous. The CDR3 runs to 13 residues. V gave up 4 bases and J gave up 4 bases, with 8 bases separating them. Germline loops: CDR1 SGHVS, CDR2 FQNEAQ. Here the CDR3 DNA reads TGTGCCAGCAGCTACGCAACAAATCAGCCCCAGCATTTT. Translation: CASSYATNQPQHF.

The rearrangement joins TRBV24-1 to TRBJ2-7, with a possible D match to TRBD2 (6 bases). Trimming left V 3 bases short and J 2 bases short, with 22 bases between. This CDR3 comprises 18 residues. Per the germline V gene, CDR1 is KGHDR and CDR2 is SFDVKD. CDR3 amino acids: CATSDTNGPGTPTYEQYF. The DNA of the CDR3 is TGTGCCACCAGTGATACCAATGGCCCCGGGACTCCTACCTACGAGCAGTACTTC.

This chain uses TRBV19 with TRBJ2-1, with D hard to call. Germline V gene data show CDR1 as LNHDA and CDR2 as SQIVND (reference sequence). V lost 3 bases, J lost 0 bases, and 9 bases lay in between. The CDR3 contains 15 residues. In nucleotides, the CDR3 is TGTGCCAGTAGTATCCCCCTGAGCTCCTACAATGAGCAGTTCTTC. It translates to CASSIPLSSYNEQFF.

The chain couples TRBV12-3 or TRBV12-4 to TRBJ2-1, with 7 bases matching TRBD2. The CDR3 extends over 13 amino acids. V gave up 6 bases and J gave up 6 bases; unmatched junction bases: 5. CDR3 residues: CASRGLVINEQFF. CDR3 DNA: TGTGCCAGCAGAGGACTAGTCATCAATGAGCAGTTCTTC.

The gene calls are TRBV19 and TRBJ1-5; 9 bases map to TRBD1. The CDR3 extends over 16 amino acids. Germline values: CDR1 LNHDA, CDR2 SQIVND (reference sequence). V gave up 5 bases and J gave up 0 bases; unmatched junction bases: 5. The CDR3 DNA reads TGTGCCAGTAGTCCACAGGGGGCTGTTAGCAATCAGCCCCAGCATTTT. Amino acid sequence: CASSPQGAVSNQPQHF.

The chain carries TRBV18 and TRBJ1-6, with D unresolved. The CDR3 contains 15 residues. CDR1 KGHSH and CDR2 LQKENI come from the germline V gene. Trimming removed 2 bases at V and 7 bases at J, with 12 bases between. In nucleotides, the CDR3 is TGTGCCAGCTCACCAATCGAGGGAACCAATTCACCCCTCCACTTT. Amino acids: CASSPIEGTNSPLHF. Complete variable domain (other parts from reference TRBV18 and TRBJ1-6): NAGVMQNPRHLVRRRGQEARLRCSPMKGHSHVYWYRQLPEEGLKFMVYLQKENIIDESGMPKERFSAEFPKEGPSILRIQQVVRGDSAAYFCASSPIEGTNSPLHFGNGTRLTVT.

The chain combines TRBV5-5 with TRBJ1-1, with 7 bases lining up with TRBD1. Unmatched junction bases numbered 9, after V lost 0 bases and J lost 4 bases. CDR1 and CDR2 (germline): SGHKS, YYEKEE (reference sequence). This CDR3 has 16 amino acids. The CDR3: CASSLAVGGAGTEAFF. DNA of the CDR3: TGTGCCAGCAGCTTGGCCGTAGGGGGCGCCGGCACTGAAGCTTTCTTT.

The V call is TRBV7-6, the J call TRBJ2-3, with 7 bases identical to TRBD1. The V segment lost 0 bases and the J segment 6 bases; nucleotides outside the gene matches: 6. This CDR3 spans 15 amino acids. The germline gives CDR1 SGHVS, CDR2 FNYEAQ. CDR3 amino acids: CASSLADRDDDTQYF. The DNA for the CDR3 is TGTGCCAGCAGCTTAGCCGACAGGGATGATGATACGCAGTATTTT.

The CDR3 DNA reads TGTGCCAGCAGCGTAAGACTAGCGAGTTCCTACGAGCAGTACTTC. Translation: CASSVRLASSYEQYF. The chain employs TRBV9 and TRBJ2-7; the match to TRBD2 covers 8 bases. Germline lookup yields CDR1 SGDLS and CDR2 YYNGEE. The CDR3 is 15 residues long. Trimming at V came to 1 base and at J to 1 base, leaving 4 bases not matched to a gene.

Concerning this clone: The junction does not match germline at one end; this may be a read error. The J gene is TRBJ2-2, the V gene TRBV19, with TRBD1 as a possible D gene (6 bases). This CDR3 has 15 residues. CDR1 is LNHDA and CDR2 is SQIVND in the germline V gene (reference sequence). CDR3 protein: CASSIGQTYTGELFF. DNA of the CDR3: TGTGCCAGTAGCATAGGACAGACTTACACCGGGGAGCTGTTTTTT.

The DNA for the CDR3 is TGTGCCAGCTCACCGGGACAGCAGGCCAATCAGCCCCAGCATTTT. This gives the protein CASSPGQQANQPQHF. The chain combines TRBV18 with TRBJ1-5; 7 bases are a match to TRBD1. Germline-derived CDR1 and CDR2 are KGHSH and LQKENI. The junction had 5 bases not matched to a gene; V was cut back by 3 bases and J by 3 bases. The CDR3 length is 15 residues.

The chain employs TRBV3-1 (or the pseudogene TRBV3-2) and TRBJ1-3, with 7 nucleotides matching TRBD1. The CDR3 length is 15 residues. Germline V gene data show CDR1 as LGHDT and CDR2 as YNNKEL (reference sequence). J gave up 3 bases and V 1 base, and 3 bases lay outside the gene matches. In DNA, the CDR3 is TGTGCCAGCAGCCAAGCCCAGGGGGGTGGAAACACCATATATTTT. Translated: CASSQAQGGGNTIYF.

This clone was picked up a small number of times. The chain joins TRBV11-2 to TRBJ1-5; TRBD1 matches at 9 bases. With 5 bases clipped from V and 7 bases from J, the junction kept 3 bases outside the gene matches. Germline V CDR1 and CDR2: SGHAT, FQNNGV. The CDR3 is 13 residues long. CDR3 protein: CASSQDRGQPQHF. The CDR3 DNA is TGTGCCAGCAGCCAGGACAGGGGCCAGCCCCAGCATTTT.

The V call is TRBV7-9, the J call TRBJ1-4; 7 bases are shared with TRBD1. The germline V gene has CDR1 SEHNR and CDR2 FQNEAQ (reference sequence). The CDR3 contains 16 residues. V dropped 5 bases and J dropped 0; count of bases not matched to a gene: 6. This CDR3 reads CASSQRQGATNEKLFF. CDR3 nucleotide sequence: TGTGCCAGCAGCCAAAGACAGGGTGCAACTAATGAAAAACTGTTTTTT.

J is TRBJ2-1 and V is TRBV7-2; perhaps TRBD2 as D (7 bases). Germline CDR1 and CDR2: SGHTA and FQGNSA. The germline V and J ends were trimmed by 5 bases and 7 bases, with 21 bases remaining between them. This CDR3 comprises 16 residues. CDR3 protein: CASSTARGAAGNEQFF. The CDR3 coding sequence is TGTGCCAGCAGCACTGCCCGGGGGGCCGCCGGGAATGAGCAGTTCTTC.

The gene calls are TRBV11-2 and TRBJ1-1; possibly TRBD1 for D (5 bases). Germline CDR1 and CDR2: SGHAT and FQNNGV. This CDR3 has 15 residues. Trimming took off 6 bases at V and 3 bases at J, with 17 bases between the two ends. The CDR3 DNA sequence: TGTGCCAGCAGACCGGGCCTCCTAGGGGACACTGAAGCTTTCTTT. Its translation is CASRPGLLGDTEAFF. Filled out from reference TRBV11-2 and TRBJ1-1, the complete variable domain reads EAGVAQSPRYKIIEKRQSVAFWCNPISGHATLYWYQQILGQGPKLLIQFQNNGVVDDSQLPKDRFSAERLKGVDSTLKIQPAKLEDSAVYLCASRPGLLGDTEAFFGQGTRLTVV.

This chain connects TRBV6-1 to TRBJ2-7, with D unclear. The germline CDR1 and CDR2 sequences are MNHNS and SASEGT. The CDR3 contains 16 residues. Between the trimmed V and J ends, which lost 0 bases and 7 bases, there was a span of 19 bases. The CDR3 loop is CASSEALRSSRWEQYF. Here the CDR3 DNA reads TGTGCCAGCAGTGAAGCGCTACGGTCCTCCCGGTGGGAGCAGTACTTC.

This chain uses TRBV2 with TRBJ1-1; 9 nucleotides match TRBD1. Germline CDR1 is SNHLY and CDR2 is FYNNEI. J was trimmed by 1 base and V by 6 bases; bases with no gene match: 6. This CDR3 spans 15 amino acids. The CDR3 loop reads CASSGLGQGNTEAFF. Written as DNA, the CDR3 is TGTGCCAGCAGCGGACTGGGACAGGGGAACACTGAAGCTTTCTTT. The variable domain in full, completed from reference TRBV2 and TRBJ1-1, reads EPEVTQTPSHQVTQMGQEVILRCVPISNHLYFYWYRQILGQKVEFLVSFYNNEISEKSEIFDDQFSVERPDGSNFTLKIRSTKLEDSAMYFCASSGLGQGNTEAFFGQGTRLTVV.

The chain recombines TRBV24-1 with TRBJ2-7, with 9 bases lining up with TRBD1. The V segment lost 3 bases and the J segment 6 bases; nucleotides outside the gene matches: 8. The CDR3 runs to 15 residues. The germline V gene encodes CDR1 KGHDR and CDR2 SFDVKD. The CDR3 loop reads CATSDGGTGQGEQYF. The CDR3 nucleotides are TGTGCCACCAGTGATGGCGGGACAGGGCAAGGCGAGCAGTACTTC.

This rearrangement joins TRBV27 to TRBJ1-1, with D uncertain. The CDR3 contains 13 residues. Germline CDR1 and CDR2: MNHEY and SMNVEV (reference sequence). V was trimmed by 6 bases and J by 5 bases, leaving 13 bases between them. CDR3 sequence (DNA): TGTGCCAGCAGACCCCAAGGGAGGACTGAAGCTTTCTTT. Its protein product is CASRPQGRTEAFF.